This section outlines one TCR beta chain sequence together with its context. Its target is unknown. Cells were stimulated with CMV-infected fibroblast lysates at approximately 10 ug/mL. Memory cells lacking CD40L and CD69 with high CD45RO were sorted. The CDR3 length is 14 residues. The germline gives CDR1 SGDLS, CDR2 YYNGEE. J was trimmed by 5 bases and V by 4 bases; bases with no gene match: 7. This was the immunoSEQ version 4 assay in survey mode. Some clones are missing from TCRdb's copy, which holds only in-frame ones; the method was immunoSEQ multiplex PCR. Of 25,000 to 35,000 clones in the sample, 78% were seen once. The entry originates in a study of persistence of HIV-infected CD4 T cells. Study-level findings and limits: Compared with CD3/CD28-stimulated cells, CMV- and Gag-responding cells showed lower TCRbeta richness.

The clonotype originates from an adult woman with HIV who was CMV-seropositive. Sequencing was performed on CD4+ T cells sorted from PBMCs after approximately 19-hour stimulation, taken from a patient who received antiretroviral therapy. V usage is TRBV9 and J usage is TRBJ2-5, with 8 nucleotides matching TRBD2. CDR3 coding DNA: TGTGCCAGCAGCCTAAGCGGGGGCCAGGAGACCCAGTACTTC. Translated, it gives CASSLSGGQETQYF. The complete variable domain, with remaining parts taken from reference TRBV9 and TRBJ2-5, reads DSGVTQTPKHLITATGQRVTLRCSPRSGDLSVYWYQQSLDQGLQFLIQYYNGEERAKGNILERFSAQQFPDLHSELNLSSLELGDSALYFCASSLSGGQETQYFGPGTRLLVL.